This T cell receptor beta chain was identified in a study of OX40 agonist ivuxolimab in advanced cancers. Study context: Participants, roughly 80% male, averaged approximately 60 years of age, ranging from about 23 to 85.

A remark on this clone: As yet, its antigen is unknown.

Findings of the study overall: Researchers did not determine the expanded peripheral T cells' antigen specificity. Relative to CD4+ cells, CD8+ T cells on average had more expanded clones.

Trimming removed 3 bases at V and 2 bases at J, with 9 bases between. Germline-derived CDR1 and CDR2 are SGHRS and YFSETQ. This CDR3 is 14 amino acids long. Peripheral blood came from all dose cohorts at three timepoints. The method was immunoSEQ multiplex PCR; TCRdb's version includes in-frame clones alone and lacks a portion of them. This sample has over 55,000 clones, with more than 80% found just once. The chain carries TRBV5-1 and TRBJ1-5, with D perhaps matching TRBD1 (6 bases). The input for sequencing was CD4+ or CD8+ T cells sorted from blood, taken in a trial of the OX40 agonist ivuxolimab. This receptor was taken from an adult with an advanced solid tumor such as melanoma, head and neck, liver or kidney cancer. The CDR3 DNA sequence: TGCGCCAGCAGCTCAGGGGTAGGCAATCAGCCCCAGCATTTT. Its protein is CASSSGVGNQPQHF.